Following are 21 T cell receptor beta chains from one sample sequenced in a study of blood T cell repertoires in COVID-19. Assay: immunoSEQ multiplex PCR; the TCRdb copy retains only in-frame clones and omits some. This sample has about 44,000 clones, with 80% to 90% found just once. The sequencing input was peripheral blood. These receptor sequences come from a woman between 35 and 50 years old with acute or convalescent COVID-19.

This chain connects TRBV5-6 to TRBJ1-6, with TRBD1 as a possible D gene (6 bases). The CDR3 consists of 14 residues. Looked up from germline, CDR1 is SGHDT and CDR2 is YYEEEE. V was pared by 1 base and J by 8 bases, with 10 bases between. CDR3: CASSLSAGDSPLHF. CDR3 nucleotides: TGTGCCAGCAGCTTGTCGGCAGGGGATTCACCCCTCCACTTT.

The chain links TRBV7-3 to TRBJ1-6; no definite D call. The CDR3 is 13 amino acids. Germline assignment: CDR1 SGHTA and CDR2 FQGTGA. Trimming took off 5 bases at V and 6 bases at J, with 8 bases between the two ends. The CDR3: CASSRGGNSPLHF. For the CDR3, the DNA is TGTGCCAGCAGCCGAGGAGGTAATTCACCCCTCCACTTT.

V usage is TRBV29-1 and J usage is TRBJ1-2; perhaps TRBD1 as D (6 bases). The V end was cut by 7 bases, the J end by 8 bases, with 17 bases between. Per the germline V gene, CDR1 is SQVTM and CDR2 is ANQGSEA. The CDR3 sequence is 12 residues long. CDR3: CSAEQGVVGYTF. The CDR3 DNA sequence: TGCAGCGCCGAACAGGGTGTGGTGGGCTACACCTTC. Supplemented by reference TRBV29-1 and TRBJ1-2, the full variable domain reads SAVISQKPSRDICQRGTSLTIQCQVDSQVTMMFWYRQQPGQSLTLIATANQGSEATYESGFVIDKFPISRPNLTFSTLTVSNMSPEDSSIYLCSAEQGVVGYTFGSGTRLTVV.

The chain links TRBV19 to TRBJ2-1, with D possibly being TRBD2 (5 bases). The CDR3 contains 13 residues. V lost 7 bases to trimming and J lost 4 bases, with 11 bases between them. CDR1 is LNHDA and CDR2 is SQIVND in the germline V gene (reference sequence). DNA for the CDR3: TGTGCCAGTAACGAGGGAAGGTACAATGAGCAGTTCTTC. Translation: CASNEGRYNEQFF.

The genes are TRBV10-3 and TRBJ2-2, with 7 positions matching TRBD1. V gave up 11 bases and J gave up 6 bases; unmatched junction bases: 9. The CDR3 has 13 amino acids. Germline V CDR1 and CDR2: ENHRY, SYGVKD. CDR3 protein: CAADDRAAGELFF. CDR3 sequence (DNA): TGTGCCGCCGACGACAGGGCTGCCGGGGAGCTGTTTTTT.

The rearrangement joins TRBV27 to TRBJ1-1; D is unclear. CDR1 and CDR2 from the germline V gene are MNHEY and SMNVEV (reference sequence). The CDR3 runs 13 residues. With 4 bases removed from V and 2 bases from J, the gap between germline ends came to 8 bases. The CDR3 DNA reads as TGTGCCAGCAGTTCTAACAGAAACACTGAAGCTTTCTTT. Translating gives CASSSNRNTEAFF.

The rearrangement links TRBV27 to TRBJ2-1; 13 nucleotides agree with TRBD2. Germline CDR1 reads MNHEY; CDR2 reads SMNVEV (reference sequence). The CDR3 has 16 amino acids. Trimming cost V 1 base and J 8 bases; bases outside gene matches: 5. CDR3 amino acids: CASSLWTSGRVHEQFF. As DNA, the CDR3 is TGTGCCAGCAGTTTATGGACTAGCGGGAGAGTCCATGAGCAGTTCTTC.

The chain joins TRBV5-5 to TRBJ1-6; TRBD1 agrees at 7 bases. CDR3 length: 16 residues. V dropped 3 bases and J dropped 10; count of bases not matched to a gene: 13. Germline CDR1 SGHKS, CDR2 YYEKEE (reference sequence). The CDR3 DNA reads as TGTGCCAGCAGCTGGGCGGTACAGGGGAAGTCGTCACCCCTCCACTTT. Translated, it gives CASSWAVQGKSSPLHF.

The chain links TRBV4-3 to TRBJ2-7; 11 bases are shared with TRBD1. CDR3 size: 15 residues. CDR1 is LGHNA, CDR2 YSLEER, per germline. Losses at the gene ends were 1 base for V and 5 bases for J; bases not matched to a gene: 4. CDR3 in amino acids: CASSQGTGGWDEQYF. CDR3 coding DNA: TGCGCCAGCAGCCAAGGGACAGGGGGCTGGGACGAGCAGTACTTC.

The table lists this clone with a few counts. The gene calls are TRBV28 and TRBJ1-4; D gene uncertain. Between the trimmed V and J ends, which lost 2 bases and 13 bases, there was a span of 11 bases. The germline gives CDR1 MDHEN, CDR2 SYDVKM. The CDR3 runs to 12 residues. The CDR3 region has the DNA TGTGCCAGCAGTTTACCCGGGATTATACTGTTTTTT. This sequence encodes CASSLPGIILFF.

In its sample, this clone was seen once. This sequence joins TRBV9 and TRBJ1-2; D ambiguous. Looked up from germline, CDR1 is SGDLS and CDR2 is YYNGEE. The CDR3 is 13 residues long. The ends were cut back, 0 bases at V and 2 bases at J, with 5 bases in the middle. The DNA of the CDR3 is TGTGCCAGCAGCGTAGACACCAACTATGGCTACACCTTC. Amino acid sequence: CASSVDTNYGYTF.

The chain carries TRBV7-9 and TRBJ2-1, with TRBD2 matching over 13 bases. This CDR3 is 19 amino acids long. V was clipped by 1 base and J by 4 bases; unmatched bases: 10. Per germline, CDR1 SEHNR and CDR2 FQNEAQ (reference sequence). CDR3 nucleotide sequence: TGTGCCAGCAGCTTAGGAGGGACTAGCGGGAAGGGGGGTTACAATGAGCAGTTCTTC. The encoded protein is CASSLGGTSGKGGYNEQFF.

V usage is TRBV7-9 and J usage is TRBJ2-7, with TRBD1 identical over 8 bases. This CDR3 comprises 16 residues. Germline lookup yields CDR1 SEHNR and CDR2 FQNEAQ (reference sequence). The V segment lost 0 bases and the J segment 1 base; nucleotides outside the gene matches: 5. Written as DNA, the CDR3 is TGTGCCAGCAGCTTAGCAAGGGGGACAGGATCCTACGAGCAGTACTTC. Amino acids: CASSLARGTGSYEQYF.

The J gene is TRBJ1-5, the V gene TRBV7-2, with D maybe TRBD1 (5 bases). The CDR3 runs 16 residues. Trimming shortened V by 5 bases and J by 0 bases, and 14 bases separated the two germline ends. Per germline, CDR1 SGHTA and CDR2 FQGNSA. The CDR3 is CASSQFRRGSNQPQHF. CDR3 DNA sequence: TGTGCCAGCAGCCAGTTCCGAAGGGGTAGCAATCAGCCCCAGCATTTT. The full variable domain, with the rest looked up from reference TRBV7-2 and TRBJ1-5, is GAGVSQSPSNKVTEKGKDVELRCDPISGHTALYWYRQSLGQGLEFLIYFQGNSAPDKSGLPSDRFSAERTGGSVSTLTIQRTQQEDSAVYLCASSQFRRGSNQPQHFGDGTRLSIL.

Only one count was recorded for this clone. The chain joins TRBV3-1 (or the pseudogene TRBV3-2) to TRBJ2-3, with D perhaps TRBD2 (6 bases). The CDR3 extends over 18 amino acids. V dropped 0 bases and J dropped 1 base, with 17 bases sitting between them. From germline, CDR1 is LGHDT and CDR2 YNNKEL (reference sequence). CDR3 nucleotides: TGTGCCAGCAGCCAAGATGGCGGTTTAGCGGTTGGCACAGATACGCAGTATTTT. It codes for CASSQDGGLAVGTDTQYF.

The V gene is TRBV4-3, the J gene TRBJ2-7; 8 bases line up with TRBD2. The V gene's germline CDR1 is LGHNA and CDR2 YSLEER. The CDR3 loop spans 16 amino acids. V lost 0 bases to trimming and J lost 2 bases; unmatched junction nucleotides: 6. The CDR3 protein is CASSQDGGGSTYEQYF. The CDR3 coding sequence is TGCGCCAGCAGCCAAGATGGCGGGGGGTCGACCTACGAGCAGTACTTC.

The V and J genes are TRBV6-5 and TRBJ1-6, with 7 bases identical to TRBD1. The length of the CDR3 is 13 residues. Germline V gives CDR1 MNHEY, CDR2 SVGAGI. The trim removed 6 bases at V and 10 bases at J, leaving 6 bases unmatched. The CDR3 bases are TGTGCCAGCAGGGCCCGACAGGGATCACCCCTCCACTTT. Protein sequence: CASRARQGSPLHF.

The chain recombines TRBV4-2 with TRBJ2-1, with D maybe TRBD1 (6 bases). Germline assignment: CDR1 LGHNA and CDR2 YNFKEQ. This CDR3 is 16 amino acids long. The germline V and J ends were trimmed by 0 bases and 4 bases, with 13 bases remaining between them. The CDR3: CASSQDRTVDYNEQFF. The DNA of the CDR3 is TGTGCCAGCAGCCAAGATCGGACAGTTGATTACAATGAGCAGTTCTTC.

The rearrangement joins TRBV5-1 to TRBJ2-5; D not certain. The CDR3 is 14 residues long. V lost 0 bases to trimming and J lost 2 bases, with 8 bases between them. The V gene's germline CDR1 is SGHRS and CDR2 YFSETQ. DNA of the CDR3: TGCGCCAGCAGCTTGGGGGCAGCTCAAGAGACCCAGTACTTC. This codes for CASSLGAAQETQYF.

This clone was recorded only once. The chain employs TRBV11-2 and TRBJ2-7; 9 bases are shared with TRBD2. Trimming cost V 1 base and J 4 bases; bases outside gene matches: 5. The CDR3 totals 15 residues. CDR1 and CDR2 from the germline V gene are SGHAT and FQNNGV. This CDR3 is CASSLVSGSLYEQYF. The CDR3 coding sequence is TGTGCCAGCAGCTTAGTTAGCGGGAGCCTATACGAGCAGTACTTC.

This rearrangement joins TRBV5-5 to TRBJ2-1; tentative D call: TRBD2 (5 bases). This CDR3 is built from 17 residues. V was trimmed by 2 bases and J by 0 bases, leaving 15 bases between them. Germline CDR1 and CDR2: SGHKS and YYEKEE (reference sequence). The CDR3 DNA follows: TGTGCCAGCAGCTTTTCGGTAGCGTCCAGCTCCTACAATGAGCAGTTCTTC. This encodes CASSFSVASSSYNEQFF.